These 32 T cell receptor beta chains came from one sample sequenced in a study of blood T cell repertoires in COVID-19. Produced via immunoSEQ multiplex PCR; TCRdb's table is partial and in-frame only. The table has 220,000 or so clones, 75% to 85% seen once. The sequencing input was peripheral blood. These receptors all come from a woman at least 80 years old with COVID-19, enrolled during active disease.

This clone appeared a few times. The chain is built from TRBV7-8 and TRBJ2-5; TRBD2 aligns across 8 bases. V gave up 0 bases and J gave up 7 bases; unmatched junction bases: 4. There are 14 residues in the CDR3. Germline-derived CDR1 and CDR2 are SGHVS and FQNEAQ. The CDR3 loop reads CASSLASGVVTQYF. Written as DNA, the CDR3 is TGTGCCAGCAGCTTAGCTAGCGGGGTCGTGACCCAGTACTTC.

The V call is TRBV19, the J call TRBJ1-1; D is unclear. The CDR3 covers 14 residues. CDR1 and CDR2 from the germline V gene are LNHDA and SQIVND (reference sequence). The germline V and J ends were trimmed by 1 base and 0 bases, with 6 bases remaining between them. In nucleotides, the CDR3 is TGTGCCAGTAGTATAGTTTCCATGAACACTGAAGCTTTCTTT. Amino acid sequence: CASSIVSMNTEAFF.

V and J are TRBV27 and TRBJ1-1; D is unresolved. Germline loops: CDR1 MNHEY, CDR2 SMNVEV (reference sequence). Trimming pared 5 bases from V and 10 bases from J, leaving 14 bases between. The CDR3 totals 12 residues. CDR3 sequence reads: CASSIVLHRAFF. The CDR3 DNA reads TGTGCCAGCAGTATAGTCCTTCACAGAGCTTTCTTT.

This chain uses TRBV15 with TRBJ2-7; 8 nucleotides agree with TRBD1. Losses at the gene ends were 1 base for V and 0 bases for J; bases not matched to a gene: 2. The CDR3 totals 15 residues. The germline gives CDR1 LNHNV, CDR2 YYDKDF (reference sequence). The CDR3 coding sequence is TGTGCCACCAGCAGAGCAGGGGGCCTCTCCTACGAGCAGTACTTC. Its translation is CATSRAGGLSYEQYF.

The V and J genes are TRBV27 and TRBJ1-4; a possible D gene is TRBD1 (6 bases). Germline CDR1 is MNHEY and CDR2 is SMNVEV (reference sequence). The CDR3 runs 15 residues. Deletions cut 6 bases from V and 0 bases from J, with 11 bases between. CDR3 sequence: CASRTGRTTNEKLFF. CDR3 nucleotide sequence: TGTGCCAGCAGGACAGGTCGTACAACTAATGAAAAACTGTTTTTT.

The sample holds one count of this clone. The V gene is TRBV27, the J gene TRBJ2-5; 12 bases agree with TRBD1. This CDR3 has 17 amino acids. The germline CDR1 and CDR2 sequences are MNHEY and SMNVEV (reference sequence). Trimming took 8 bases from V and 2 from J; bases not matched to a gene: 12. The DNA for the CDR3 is TGTGCCAGCGGACCGGGACAGGGGGCATGGAATCAAGAGACCCAGTACTTC. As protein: CASGPGQGAWNQETQYF.

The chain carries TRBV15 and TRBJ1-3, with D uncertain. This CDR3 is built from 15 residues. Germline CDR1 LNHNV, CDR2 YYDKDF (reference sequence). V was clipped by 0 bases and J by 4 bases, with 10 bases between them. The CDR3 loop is CATSRDLTTGNTIYF. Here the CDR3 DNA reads TGTGCCACCAGCAGAGATCTGACAACGGGAAACACCATATATTTT.

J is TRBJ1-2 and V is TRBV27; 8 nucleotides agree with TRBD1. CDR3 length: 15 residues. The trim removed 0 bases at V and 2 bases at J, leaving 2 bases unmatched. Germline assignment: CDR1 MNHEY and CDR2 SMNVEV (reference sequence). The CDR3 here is CASSLSAGGNYGYTF. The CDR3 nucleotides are TGTGCCAGCAGTTTATCGGCAGGGGGCAACTATGGCTACACCTTC.

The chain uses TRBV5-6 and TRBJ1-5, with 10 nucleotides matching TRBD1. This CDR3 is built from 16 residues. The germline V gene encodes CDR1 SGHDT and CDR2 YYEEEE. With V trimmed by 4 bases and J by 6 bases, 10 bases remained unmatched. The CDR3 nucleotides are TGTGCCAGCAGCGGATGGGGACAGGGGAGGGGTCAGCCCCAGCATTTT. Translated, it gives CASSGWGQGRGQPQHF.

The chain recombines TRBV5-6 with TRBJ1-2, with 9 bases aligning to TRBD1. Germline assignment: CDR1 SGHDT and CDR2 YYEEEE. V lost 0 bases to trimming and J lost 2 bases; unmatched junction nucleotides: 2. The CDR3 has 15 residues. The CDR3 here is CASSLVDRGNYGYTF. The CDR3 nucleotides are TGTGCCAGCAGCTTGGTCGACAGGGGGAACTATGGCTACACCTTC.

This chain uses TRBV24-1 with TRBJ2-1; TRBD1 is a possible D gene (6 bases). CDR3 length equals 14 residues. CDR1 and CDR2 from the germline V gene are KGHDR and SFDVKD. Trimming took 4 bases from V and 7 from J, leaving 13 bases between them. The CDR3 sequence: CATSDQTGLNEQFF. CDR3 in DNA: TGTGCCACCAGTGACCAAACAGGGCTGAATGAGCAGTTCTTC.

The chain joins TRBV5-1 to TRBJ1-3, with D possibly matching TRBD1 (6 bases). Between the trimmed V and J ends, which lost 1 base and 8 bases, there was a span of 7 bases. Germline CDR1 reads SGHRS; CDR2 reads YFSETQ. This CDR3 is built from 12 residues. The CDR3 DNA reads TGCGCCAGCAGCTTGAAGGGGGACACCATATATTTT. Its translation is CASSLKGDTIYF.

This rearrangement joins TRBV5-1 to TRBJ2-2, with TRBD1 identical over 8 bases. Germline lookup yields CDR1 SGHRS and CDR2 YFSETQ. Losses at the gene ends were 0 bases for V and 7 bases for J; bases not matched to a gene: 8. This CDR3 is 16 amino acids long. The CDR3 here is CASSLAPGGYGGELFF. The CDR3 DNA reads TGCGCCAGCAGCTTGGCCCCAGGGGGCTACGGCGGGGAGCTGTTTTTT.

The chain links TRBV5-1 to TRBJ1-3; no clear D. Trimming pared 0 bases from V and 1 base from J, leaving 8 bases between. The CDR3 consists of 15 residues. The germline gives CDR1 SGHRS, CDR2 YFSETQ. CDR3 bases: TGCGCCAGCAGCTTGGAGCCGGGATCTGGAAACACCATATATTTT. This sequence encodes CASSLEPGSGNTIYF.

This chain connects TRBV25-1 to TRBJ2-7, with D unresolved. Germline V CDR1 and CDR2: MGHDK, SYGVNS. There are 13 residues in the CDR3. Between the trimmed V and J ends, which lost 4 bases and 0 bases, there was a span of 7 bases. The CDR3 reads CASSASPSYEQYF. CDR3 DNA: TGTGCCAGCAGTGCTTCTCCCTCCTACGAGCAGTACTTC.

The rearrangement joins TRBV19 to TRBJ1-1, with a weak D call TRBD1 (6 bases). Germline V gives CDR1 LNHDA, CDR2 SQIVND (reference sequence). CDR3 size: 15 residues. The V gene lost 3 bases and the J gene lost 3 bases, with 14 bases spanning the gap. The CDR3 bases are TGTGCCAGTAGTATTCTGGGAAGGGGGTACACTGAAGCTTTCTTT. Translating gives CASSILGRGYTEAFF.

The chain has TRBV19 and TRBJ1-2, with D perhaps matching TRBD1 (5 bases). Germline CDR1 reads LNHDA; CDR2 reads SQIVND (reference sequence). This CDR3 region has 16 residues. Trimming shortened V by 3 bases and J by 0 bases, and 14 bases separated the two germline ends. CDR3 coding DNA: TGTGCCAGTAGTATGATTAGGGGTTCGTCTAACTATGGCTACACCTTC. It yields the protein CASSMIRGSSNYGYTF.

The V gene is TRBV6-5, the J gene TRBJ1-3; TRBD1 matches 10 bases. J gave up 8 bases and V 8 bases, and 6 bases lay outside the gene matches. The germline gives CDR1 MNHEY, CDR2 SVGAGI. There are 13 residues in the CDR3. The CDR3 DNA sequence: TGTGCCAGCGTTGGGACAGGGGTGCACACCATATATTTT. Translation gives CASVGTGVHTIYF.

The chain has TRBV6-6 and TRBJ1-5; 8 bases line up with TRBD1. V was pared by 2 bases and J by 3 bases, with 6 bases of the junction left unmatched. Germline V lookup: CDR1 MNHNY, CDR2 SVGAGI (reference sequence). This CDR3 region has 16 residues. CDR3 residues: CASSYPGTGNNQPQHF. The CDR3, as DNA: TGTGCCAGCAGTTACCCCGGGACAGGCAACAATCAGCCCCAGCATTTT.

The CDR3 loop is CASSSRRKLFF. CDR3 DNA sequence: TGTGCCAGCAGCAGCCGGCGGAAACTGTTTTTT. The gene calls are TRBV6-5 and TRBJ1-4; D unresolved. The CDR3 has 11 residues. The germline V gene encodes CDR1 MNHEY and CDR2 SVGAGI. The V gene lost 6 bases and the J gene lost 11 bases, with 10 bases spanning the gap.

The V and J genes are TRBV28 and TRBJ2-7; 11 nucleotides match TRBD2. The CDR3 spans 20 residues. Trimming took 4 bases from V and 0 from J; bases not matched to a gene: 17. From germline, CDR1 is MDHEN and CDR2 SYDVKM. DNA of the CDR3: TGTGCCAGCAGTTCTCCCCGGCTAGCGGGAGGTCGGAGAACCTCCTACGAGCAGTACTTC. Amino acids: CASSSPRLAGGRRTSYEQYF.

In DNA form, the CDR3 reads TGTGCCAGCAGCCAGTCTGTATCCTCTGGAAACACCATATATTTT. This sequence encodes CASSQSVSSGNTIYF. The gene calls are TRBV2 and TRBJ1-3; D is ambiguous. The V and J ends lost 6 bases and 0 bases respectively, with 12 bases between them. Per the germline V gene, CDR1 is SNHLY and CDR2 is FYNNEI. The CDR3 contains 15 residues.

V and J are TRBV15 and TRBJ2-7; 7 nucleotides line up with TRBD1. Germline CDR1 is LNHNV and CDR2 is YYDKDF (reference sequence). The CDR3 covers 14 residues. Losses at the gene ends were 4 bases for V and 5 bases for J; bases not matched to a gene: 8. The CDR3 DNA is TGTGCCACCAGCACTCGTGGGACAGAGGACGAGCAGTACTTC. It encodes CATSTRGTEDEQYF. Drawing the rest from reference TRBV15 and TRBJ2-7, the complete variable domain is DAMVIQNPRYQVTQFGKPVTLSCSQTLNHNVMYWYQQKSSQAPKLLFHYYDKDFNNEADTPDNFQSRRPNTSFCFLDIRSPGLGDTAMYLCATSTRGTEDEQYFGPGTRLTVT.

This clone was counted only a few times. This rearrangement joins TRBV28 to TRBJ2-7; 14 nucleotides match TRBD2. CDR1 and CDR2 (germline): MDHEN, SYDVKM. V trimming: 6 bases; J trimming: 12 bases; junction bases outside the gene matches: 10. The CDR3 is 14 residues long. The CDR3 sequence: CASSSGLAGGPGYF. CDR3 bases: TGTGCCAGCAGCTCCGGACTAGCGGGAGGTCCCGGGTACTTC.

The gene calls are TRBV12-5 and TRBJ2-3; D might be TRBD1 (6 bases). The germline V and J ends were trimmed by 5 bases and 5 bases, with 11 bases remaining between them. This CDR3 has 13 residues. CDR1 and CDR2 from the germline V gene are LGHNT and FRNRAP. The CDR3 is CASGRHREDTQYF. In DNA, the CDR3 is TGTGCTAGTGGTAGACACAGGGAAGATACGCAGTATTTT.

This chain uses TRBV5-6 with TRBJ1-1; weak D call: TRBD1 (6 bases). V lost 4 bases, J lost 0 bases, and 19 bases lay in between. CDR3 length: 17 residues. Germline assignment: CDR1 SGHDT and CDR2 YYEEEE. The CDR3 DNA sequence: TGTGCCAGCAGCCGCGTTGTATCCGGACAGCTGAACACTGAAGCTTTCTTT. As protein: CASSRVVSGQLNTEAFF.

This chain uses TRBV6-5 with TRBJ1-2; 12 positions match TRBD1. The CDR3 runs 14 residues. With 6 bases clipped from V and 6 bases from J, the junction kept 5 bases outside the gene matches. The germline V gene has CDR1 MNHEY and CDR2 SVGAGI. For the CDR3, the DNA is TGTGCCAGCAGACGCGGGACAGGGGGCCATGGCTACACCTTC. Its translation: CASRRGTGGHGYTF.

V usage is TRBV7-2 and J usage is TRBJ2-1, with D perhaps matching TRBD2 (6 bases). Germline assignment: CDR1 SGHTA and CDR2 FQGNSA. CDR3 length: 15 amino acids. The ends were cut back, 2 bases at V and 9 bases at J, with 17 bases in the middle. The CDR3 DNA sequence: TGTGCCAGCAGCTTACTTAGCGGTGAGAGGAGTGAGCAGTTCTTC. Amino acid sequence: CASSLLSGERSEQFF.

CDR3 nucleotides: TGTGCCAGCAGCTTACAGGGGCTCCTCACAGATACGCAGTATTTT. Protein sequence: CASSLQGLLTDTQYF. The chain recombines TRBV9 with TRBJ2-3; 7 bases map to TRBD1. Germline trimming cut 4 bases from V and 2 bases from J; bases unmatched to any gene: 7. Germline assignment: CDR1 SGDLS and CDR2 YYNGEE. CDR3 length equals 15 residues.

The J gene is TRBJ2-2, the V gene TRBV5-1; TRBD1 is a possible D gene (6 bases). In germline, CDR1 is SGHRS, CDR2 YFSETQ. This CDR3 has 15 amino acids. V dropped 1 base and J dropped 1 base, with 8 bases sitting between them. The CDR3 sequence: CASSLIRGNTGELFF. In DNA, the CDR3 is TGCGCCAGCAGCTTGATCAGGGGGAACACCGGGGAGCTGTTTTTT.

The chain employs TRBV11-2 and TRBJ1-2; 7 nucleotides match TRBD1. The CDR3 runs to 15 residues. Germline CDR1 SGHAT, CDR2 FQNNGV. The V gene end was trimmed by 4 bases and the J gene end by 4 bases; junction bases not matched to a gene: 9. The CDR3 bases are TGTGCCAGCAGCTCGATAAGTACAGGGGTCTATGGCTACACCTTC. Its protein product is CASSSISTGVYGYTF.

The CDR3 loop is CASARYGGNQPQHF. The CDR3, as DNA: TGCGCCAGCGCTCGTTACGGGGGCAATCAGCCCCAGCATTTT. V gene TRBV10-2 combines with J gene TRBJ1-5; D remains unclear. CDR1 is WSHSY and CDR2 is SAAADI in the germline V gene. Trimming cost V 8 bases and J 2 bases, with 13 bases left between them. CDR3 length equals 14 residues.